These T cell receptor beta chains were read from a single sample in a study of blood T cell repertoires in COVID-19. The assay was immunoSEQ multiplex PCR, and TCRdb's table has in-frame clones only and misses some. This sample has 83,000 or so clones, with 85% to 90% found just once. Sequencing used peripheral blood. These receptors originate from a man older than 75 with active or convalescent COVID-19. The conserved cysteine and the conserved F or W are not part of the CDR3 here. Fields, in order: J gene, V gene, clone size, CDR3 protein. Some rows mark clone size as missing; the rest say once, few, many or name a class of expanded clone.

TRBJ2-3,TRBV6-5,NA,ASSYDRGRRDTQY
TRBJ2-6,TRBV27,NA,ATYSSGANVLT
TRBJ1-2,TRBV10-3,NA,AIKPGTGGGGYT
TRBJ1-2,TRBV7-9,once,ASSNMRGFNYGYT
TRBJ1-5,TRBV21-1,NA,ASSKVPLGEKNQPQH
TRBJ1-1,TRBV28,once,ASSSGTGTEAF
TRBJ1-6,TRBV25-1,few,ASKGQGENSPLH
TRBJ2-6,TRBV24-1,NA,ATSLSGANVLT
TRBJ2-5,TRBV24-1,NA,ATSDQRTAQETQY
TRBJ2-2,TRBV7-9,NA,ASSPGANLHGELF
TRBJ1-4,TRBV2,NA,ASSQTRNEKLF
TRBJ2-3,TRBV18,NA,ASTTWEGWADTQY
TRBJ2-1,TRBV19,NA,ASRNRVDEQF
TRBJ1-4,TRBV9,NA,ASSPRGRTNEKLF
TRBJ1-4,TRBV5-1,NA,ASRRTGGADEKLF
TRBJ1-3,TRBV24-1,NA,ATSDTRPGNTIY
TRBJ1-5,TRBV6-6,NA,ASSPRFRATGNQPQH
TRBJ1-2,TRBV25-1,NA,ASRKTGNYGYT